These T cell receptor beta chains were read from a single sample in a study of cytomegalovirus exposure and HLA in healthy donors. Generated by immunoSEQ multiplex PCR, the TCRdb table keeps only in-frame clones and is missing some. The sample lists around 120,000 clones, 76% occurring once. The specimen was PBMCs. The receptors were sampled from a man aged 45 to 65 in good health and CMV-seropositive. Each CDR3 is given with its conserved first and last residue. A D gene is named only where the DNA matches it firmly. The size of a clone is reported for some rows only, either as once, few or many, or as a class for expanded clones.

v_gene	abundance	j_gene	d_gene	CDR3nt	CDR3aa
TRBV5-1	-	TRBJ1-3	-	TGCGCCAGCAGCTTGATCCAGGGAACCACCGGAAACACCATATATTTT	CASSLIQGTTGNTIYF
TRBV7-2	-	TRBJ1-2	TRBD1	TGTGCCAGCAGTTTGGACAGGACGGCTTATGGCTACACCTTC	CASSLDRTAYGYTF
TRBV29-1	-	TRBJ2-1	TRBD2	TGCAGCGTGGAGGGACTAGCGGGAGAGGCCGTCTACAATGAGCAGTTCTTC	CSVEGLAGEAVYNEQFF
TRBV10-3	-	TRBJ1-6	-	TGTGCCATCAGTGAGCCGAGGGCGGAGGTACGGCCCCTCCACTTT	CAISEPRAEVRPLHF
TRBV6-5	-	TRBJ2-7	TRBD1	TGTGCCAGCAGAGACAGGGTCTACGAGCAGTACTTC	CASRDRVYEQYF
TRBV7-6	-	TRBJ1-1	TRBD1	TGTGCCAGCAGCCCCGGGACAGCAAACACTGAAGCTTTCTTT	CASSPGTANTEAFF
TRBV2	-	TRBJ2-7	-	TGTGCCAGCAGTGAAAGGGACATCTACGAGCAGTACTTC	CASSERDIYEQYF
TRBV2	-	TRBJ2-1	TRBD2	TGTGCCAGCACGCCCACCGGGACTAGCGGTGATGAGCAGTTCTTC	CASTPTGTSGDEQFF
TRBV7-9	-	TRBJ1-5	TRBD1	TGTGCCAGCAGCTTGGGGACAGGGTTCAATCAGCCCCAGCATTTT	CASSLGTGFNQPQHF
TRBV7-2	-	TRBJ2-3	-	TGTGCCAGCAGCTCCCGAGTCACAGATACGCAGTATTTT	CASSSRVTDTQYF
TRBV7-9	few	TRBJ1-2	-	TGTGCCAGCAGCTTGTCCCAGGCACATGGCTACACCTTC	CASSLSQAHGYTF
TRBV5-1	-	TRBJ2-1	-	TGCGCCAGCATGCCTCCGATGAGCTCCTACAATGAGCAGTTCTTC	CASMPPMSSYNEQFF
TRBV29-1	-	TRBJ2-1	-	TGCAGCGCTAGTTTCCATGAGCAGTTCTTC	CSASFHEQFF
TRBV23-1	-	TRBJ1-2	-	TGCGCCAGCAGTCCCTCGTTCGGGGGACGGGTTTATGGCTACACCTTC	CASSPSFGGRVYGYTF
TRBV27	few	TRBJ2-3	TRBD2	TGTGCCAGCAGTTTTGCTAGCGGGGAGTACACAGATACGCAGTATTTT	CASSFASGEYTDTQYF
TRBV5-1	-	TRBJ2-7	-	TGCGCCAGCAGCCCCACGGCGGAGAACTACGAGCAGTACTTC	CASSPTAENYEQYF
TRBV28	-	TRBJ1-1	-	TGTGCCAGCAGTCCGACCCCCCGGACGGGAACGGGTGAAGCTTTCTTT	CASSPTPRTGTGEAFF
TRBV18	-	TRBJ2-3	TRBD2	TGTGCCAGCTCACCACCGGGGACTAGCGGGAGGGGAGGCACAGATACGCAGTATTTT	CASSPPGTSGRGGTDTQYF
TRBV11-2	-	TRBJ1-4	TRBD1	TGTGCCAGCAGCCCAAATTGGGGACAGTTGAATGAAAAACTGTTTTTT	CASSPNWGQLNEKLFF
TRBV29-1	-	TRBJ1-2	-	TGCAGCGTGGGGAGGGGCGAAGGGTATGGCTACACCTTC	CSVGRGEGYGYTF
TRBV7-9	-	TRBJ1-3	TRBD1	TGTGCCAGCAGCGGAGGCAGACAGGGGTACTCAGGAAACACCATATATTTT	CASSGGRQGYSGNTIYF
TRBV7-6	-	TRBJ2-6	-	TGTGCCAGCAGCCGATACAGCTCTGGGGCCAACGTCCTGACTTTC	CASSRYSSGANVLTF
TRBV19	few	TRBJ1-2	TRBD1	TGTGCCAGTAGTATATCGCACAGGGGATTCTATGGCTACACCTTC	CASSISHRGFYGYTF
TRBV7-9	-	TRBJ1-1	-	TGTGCCAGCAGCTTAGCTTTGGCAGGGAGGGACACTGAAGCTTTCTTT	CASSLALAGRDTEAFF
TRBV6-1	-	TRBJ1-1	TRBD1	TGTGCCAGCAGTTCCAGGACAGGGGCTTACACTGAAGCTTTCTTT	CASSSRTGAYTEAFF
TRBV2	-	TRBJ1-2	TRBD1	TGTGCCAGTTTGTGGACAGGCGGGGGGACCTATGGCTACACCTTC	CASLWTGGGTYGYTF
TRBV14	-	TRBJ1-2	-	TGTGCCAGCAGCCAAGCCGGCGGGCCCTATGGCTACACCTTC	CASSQAGGPYGYTF
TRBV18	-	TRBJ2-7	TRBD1	TGTGCCAGCTCACCACCAACAGGGGGCCACGAGCAGTACTTC	CASSPPTGGHEQYF
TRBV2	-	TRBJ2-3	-	TGTGCCAGTTCTTCTAGTCTGACTAGCACAGATACGCAGTATTTT	CASSSSLTSTDTQYF
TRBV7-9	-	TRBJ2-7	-	TGTGCCAGCAGCTTATACAGGGAAATCAACGAGCAGTACTTC	CASSLYREINEQYF
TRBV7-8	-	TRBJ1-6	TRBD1	TGTGCCAGCAGCTCCGCCGGGACAGGGCTGTCCTATAATTCACCCCTCCACTTT	CASSSAGTGLSYNSPLHF
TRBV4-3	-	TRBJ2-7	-	TGCGCCAGCAGCAAGATAGGGGGAATGGGATCCTACGAGCAGTACTTC	CASSKIGGMGSYEQYF
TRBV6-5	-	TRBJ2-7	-	TGTGCCAGCAGTTACTCGACGGGGGAATCGGTCTACGAGCAGTACTTC	CASSYSTGESVYEQYF
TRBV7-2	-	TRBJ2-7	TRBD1	TGTGCCAGCAGCCGGGACAGGGGGCTGGACGAGCAGTACTTC	CASSRDRGLDEQYF
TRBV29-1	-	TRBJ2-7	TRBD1	TGCAGCGTTGCTCGACAGGGGCTCTCCTACGAGCAGTACTTC	CSVARQGLSYEQYF
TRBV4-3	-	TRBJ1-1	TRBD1	TGCGCCAGCAGCAACGACAGGGGAAACACTGAAGCTTTCTTT	CASSNDRGNTEAFF
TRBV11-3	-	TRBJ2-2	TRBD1	TGTGCCAGCAGGGACAGGTCCACCGGGGAGCTGTTTTTT	CASRDRSTGELFF
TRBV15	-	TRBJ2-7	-	TGTGCCACCAGCAGAGATGGAGGGATTGAAAACGAGCAGTACTTC	CATSRDGGIENEQYF
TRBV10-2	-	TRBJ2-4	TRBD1	TGCGCCAGCAGGGGACAGGGGGCAAACATTCAGTACTTC	CASRGQGANIQYF
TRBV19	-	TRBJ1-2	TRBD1	TGTGCCAGTAGTATGGGGACAGACTATGGCTACACCTTC	CASSMGTDYGYTF
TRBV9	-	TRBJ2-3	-	TGTGCCAGCAGCTTAGAGGACACGGAGGATACGCAGTATTTT	CASSLEDTEDTQYF
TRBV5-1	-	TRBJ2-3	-	TGCGCCAGCAGCTTGGACAGGGCCACCACAGATACGCAGTATTTT	CASSLDRATTDTQYF
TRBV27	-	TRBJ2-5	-	TGTGCCAGCAGTTTGGGCGGGGGCCGGCAAGAGACCCAGTACTTC	CASSLGGGRQETQYF
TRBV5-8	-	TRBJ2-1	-	TGTGCCAGCAGCTCCACTAGAGCTCGGCAGTTCTTC	CASSSTRARQFF
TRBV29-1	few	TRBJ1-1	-	TGCAGCGTTGAACGGGGGGCGGACACTGAAGCTTTCTTT	CSVERGADTEAFF
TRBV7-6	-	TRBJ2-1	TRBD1	TGTGCCAGCAGCTTAGGAGGGGGCTCGGGGAATGAGCAGTTCTTC	CASSLGGGSGNEQFF
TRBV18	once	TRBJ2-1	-	TGTGCCAGCTCCCAGACAAGGGACACCTACAATGAGCAGTTCTTC	CASSQTRDTYNEQFF
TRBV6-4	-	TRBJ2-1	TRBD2	TGTGCCAGCAGTGACTCGGCTAGCGGAGAATGGAATGAGCAGTTCTTC	CASSDSASGEWNEQFF
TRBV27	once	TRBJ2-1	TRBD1	TGTGCCAGCAGTTTGGGACAGGGAACATTTGGCGAGCGGGGTGAGAGGCAGCAGTTCTTC	CASSLGQGTFGERGERQQFF
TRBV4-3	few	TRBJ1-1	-	TGCGCCAGCAGCCTCGAGGGGACGGGGGGTGAAGCTTTCTTT	CASSLEGTGGEAFF
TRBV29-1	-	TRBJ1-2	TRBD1	TGCAGCGGCGAGACAGGGGGCCGAGGCTACACCTTC	CSGETGGRGYTF
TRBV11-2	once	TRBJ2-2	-	TGTGCCAGCAGCTTAAGGGGTAGAATGGCGAACACCGGGGAGCTGTTTTTT	CASSLRGRMANTGELFF
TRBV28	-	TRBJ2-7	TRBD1	TGTGCCAGCAGACTCCCGGGACAGGTTTCCTCCGAGCAGTACTTC	CASRLPGQVSSEQYF
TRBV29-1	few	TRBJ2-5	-	TGCAGCGCCCAGGACGGGGGAAGGGCCCAGTACTTC	CSAQDGGRAQYF
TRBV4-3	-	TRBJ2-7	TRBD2	TGCGCCAGCAGCCCCCATCATGCGGGGGGCCGACACTACGAGCAGTACTTC	CASSPHHAGGRHYEQYF
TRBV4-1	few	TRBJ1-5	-	TGCGCCAGCAGCCAAGTCGGCCAGGCCGGTTCGGGAGGCAATCAGCCCCAGCATTTT	CASSQVGQAGSGGNQPQHF
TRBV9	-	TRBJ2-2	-	TGTGCCAGCAGCCCCCGAATCGCGGGCGGGGAGCTGTTTTTT	CASSPRIAGGELFF